This entry concerns a single T cell receptor (beta chain). Each CDR3 protein gets one entry after TCRdb re-called the 5' RACE reads with MiXCR. There are around 320,000 distinct CDR3 sequences in the sample; roughly an eighth occur only once, and around 20% lies in the top ten. Trimming removed 3 bases at V and 3 bases at J, with 11 bases between. This CDR3 has 14 residues. The sample is drawn from a study of T-cell memory formation after mild COVID-19. The sequenced sample consisted of PBMCs or a T cell subset sorted from them (not recorded which). This clonotype was sampled from a man aged 18 to 35 who had mild COVID-19 (a few samples of this study predate the infection). Cell type and time point are not known. The V call is TRBV12-3 or TRBV12-4, the J call TRBJ1-1; D unresolved. The CDR3 spells CASSFRIHYTEAFF. The CDR3 DNA follows: TGTGCCAGCAGTTTCCGGATACATTACACTGAAGCTTTCTTT.